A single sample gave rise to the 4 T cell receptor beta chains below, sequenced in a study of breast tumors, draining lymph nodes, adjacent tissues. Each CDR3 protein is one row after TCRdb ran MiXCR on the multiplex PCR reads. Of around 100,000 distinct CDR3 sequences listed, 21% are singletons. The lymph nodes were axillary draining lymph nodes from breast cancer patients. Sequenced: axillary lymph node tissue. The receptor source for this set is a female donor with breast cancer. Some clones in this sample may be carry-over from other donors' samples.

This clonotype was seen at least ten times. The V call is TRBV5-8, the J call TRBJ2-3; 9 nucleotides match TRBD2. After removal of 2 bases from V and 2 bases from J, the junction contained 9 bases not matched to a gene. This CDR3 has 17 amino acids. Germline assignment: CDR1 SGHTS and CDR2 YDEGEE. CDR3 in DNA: TGTGCCAGCAGCTTCCCTTCCGCGGGGGGGCCCACAGATACGCAGTATTTT. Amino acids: CASSFPSAGGPTDTQYF.

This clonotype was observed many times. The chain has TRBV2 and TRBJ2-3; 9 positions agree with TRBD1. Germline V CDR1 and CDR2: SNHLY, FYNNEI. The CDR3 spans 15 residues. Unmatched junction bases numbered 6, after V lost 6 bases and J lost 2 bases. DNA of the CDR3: TGTGCCAGCAGGGCGACAGGGGGGGCCACAGATACGCAGTATTTT. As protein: CASRATGGATDTQYF.

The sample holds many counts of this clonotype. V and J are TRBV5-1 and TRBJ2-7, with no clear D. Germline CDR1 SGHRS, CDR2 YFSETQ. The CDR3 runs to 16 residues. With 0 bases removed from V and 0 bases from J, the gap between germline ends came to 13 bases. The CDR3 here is CASSLAVLGSSYEQYF. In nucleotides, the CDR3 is TGCGCCAGCAGCTTGGCGGTTCTCGGAAGCTCCTACGAGCAGTACTTC.

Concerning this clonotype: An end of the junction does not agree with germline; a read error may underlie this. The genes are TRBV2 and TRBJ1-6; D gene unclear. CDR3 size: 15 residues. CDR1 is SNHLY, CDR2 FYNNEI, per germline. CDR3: CAGSEWGSYNSPLHF. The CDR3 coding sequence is TGTGCCGGCAGTGAATGGGGCTCCTATAATTCACCCCTCCACTTT.